This TCR beta chain was identified during a study of CD8 T cells in ankylosing spondylitis. Study conclusions and caveats: Typical of ankylosing spondylitis blood, it appeared, was a TCR beta motif of under 10 highly homologous variants.

TCRdb passed the 5' RACE reads through MiXCR, listing each CDR3 protein once. The sample records 650,000 to 800,000 distinct CDR3 sequences, 15% to 20% being singletons. This CDR3 region has 17 residues. V lost 2 bases and J lost 4; bases outside the gene matches: 10. This clonotype was seen many times. The antigen is not known. V is TRBV12-3 or TRBV12-4 and J is TRBJ2-3; 9 bases are shared with TRBD2. The specimen sequenced was blood, either unsorted or a sorted T cell fraction (not recorded which). The receptor comes from a male donor with ankylosing spondylitis. As DNA, the CDR3 is TGTGCCAGCAGTTTAACCCCCGGGACTAGCAGGGCAGATACGCAGTATTTT. This translates into CASSLTPGTSRADTQYF.